The next 24 T cell receptor beta chains were all read from a single sample in a study of blood T cell repertoires in COVID-19. Assay used: immunoSEQ multiplex PCR; TCRdb lists only in-frame clones, some missing. The sample records about 490,000 clones, 80% to 90% being singletons. Sequenced material: peripheral blood. These receptors originate from a human donor in a cohort sampled during active COVID-19.

The V gene is TRBV10-3, the J gene TRBJ2-7; 9 positions match TRBD1. Per germline, CDR1 ENHRY and CDR2 SYGVKD. The CDR3 consists of 13 residues. Trimming took 6 bases from V and 2 from J; bases not matched to a gene: 2. CDR3: CAISRDRAYEQYF. Written as DNA, the CDR3 is TGTGCCATCAGCAGGGACAGGGCCTACGAGCAGTACTTC.

This chain joins TRBV7-3 and TRBJ2-1; 8 nucleotides line up with TRBD2. Per germline, CDR1 SGHTA and CDR2 FQGTGA. The ends lost 5 bases at V and 6 bases at J; junction bases unmatched: 9. The CDR3 contains 15 residues. The CDR3 sequence is CASSRAGAGLNEQFF. For the CDR3, the DNA is TGTGCCAGCAGCCGAGCGGGAGCGGGGCTCAATGAGCAGTTCTTC.

The V and J genes are TRBV30 and TRBJ2-3, with D possibly being TRBD1 (5 bases). CDR1 and CDR2 (germline): GTSNPN, SVGIG (reference sequence). Trimming stripped 1 base from V and 6 bases from J, with 5 bases between. The CDR3 length is 11 residues. CDR3: CAWSGGDTQYF. The CDR3 bases are TGTGCCTGGAGTGGGGGCGATACGCAGTATTTT. Combining the CDR3 with reference TRBV30 and TRBJ2-3 gives the whole variable domain SQTIHQWPATLVQPVGSPLSLECTVEGTSNPNLYWYRQAAGRGLQLLFYSVGIGQISSEVPQNLSASRPQDRQFILSSKKLLLSDSGFYLCAWSGGDTQYFGPGTRLTVL.

The table lists this clone with a few counts. Other DNA sequences in this specimen translate into the identical CDR3. This chain uses TRBV6-5 with TRBJ2-3, with D unresolved. Trimming removed 0 bases from V and 3 bases from J, with 10 bases in between. This CDR3 spans 15 amino acids. The germline CDR1 and CDR2 sequences are MNHEY and SVGAGI. The chain's CDR3 is CASSYSEWSTDTQYF. CDR3 bases: TGTGCCAGCAGTTACTCCGAATGGAGTACAGATACGCAGTATTTT.

The chain has TRBV28 and TRBJ1-1; D call uncertain. The CDR3 sequence is 15 residues long. The germline V gene encodes CDR1 MDHEN and CDR2 SYDVKM. V was shortened by 1 base and J by 0 bases, with 9 bases between the two germline ends. The chain's CDR3 is CASSLLSSMNTEAFF. The CDR3 DNA is TGTGCCAGCAGTTTATTGTCTAGCATGAACACTGAAGCTTTCTTT.

The chain is built from TRBV19 and TRBJ2-1; 7 nucleotides match TRBD2. Germline CDR1 LNHDA, CDR2 SQIVND (reference sequence). The CDR3 runs 14 residues. The trim removed 3 bases at V and 8 bases at J, leaving 7 bases unmatched. Here the CDR3 reads CASSIGRGRDEQFF. Here the CDR3 DNA reads TGTGCCAGTAGTATCGGTCGCGGGAGAGATGAGCAGTTCTTC.

The rearrangement links TRBV28 to TRBJ2-3, with 11 bases lining up with TRBD2. Germline CDR1 is MDHEN and CDR2 is SYDVKM. This CDR3 region has 15 residues. V dropped 5 bases and J dropped 0; count of bases not matched to a gene: 1. CDR3 coding DNA: TGTGCCAGCAGTGGGACTAGCGGAAGCACAGATACGCAGTATTTT. Its translation is CASSGTSGSTDTQYF.

The chain carries TRBV5-1 and TRBJ2-7, with D unresolved. CDR3 length: 11 residues. V shed 5 bases and J shed 3 bases, with 6 bases lying between them. The germline CDR1 and CDR2 sequences are SGHRS and YFSETQ. The CDR3 loop is CASRLNYEQYF. The DNA for the CDR3 is TGCGCCAGCAGACTGAACTACGAGCAGTACTTC.

This sequence joins TRBV5-4 and TRBJ2-1, with 7 bases matching TRBD1. The CDR3 is 17 residues long. Germline assignment: CDR1 SGHNT and CDR2 YYREEE (reference sequence). J gave up 0 bases and V 4 bases, and 10 bases lay outside the gene matches. The CDR3 protein is CASSPIKTGASYNEQFF. CDR3 bases: TGTGCCAGCAGCCCAATTAAAACAGGGGCCTCCTACAATGAGCAGTTCTTC.

The chain employs TRBV19 and TRBJ1-5; 7 nucleotides match TRBD1. The germline V gene encodes CDR1 LNHDA and CDR2 SQIVND (reference sequence). The length of the CDR3 is 17 residues. V shed 2 bases, J shed 0 bases, and the junction held 7 bases outside the gene matches. CDR3 protein: CASSIKGGPGSNQPQHF. In DNA form, the CDR3 reads TGTGCCAGTAGTATAAAAGGGGGCCCAGGTAGCAATCAGCCCCAGCATTTT. The variable domain in full, completed from reference TRBV19 and TRBJ1-5, reads DGGITQSPKYLFRKEGQNVTLSCEQNLNHDAMYWYRQDPGQGLRLIYYSQIVNDFQKGDIAEGYSVSREKKESFPLTVTSAQKNPTAFYLCASSIKGGPGSNQPQHFGDGTRLSIL.

The chain is built from TRBV2 and TRBJ2-7; TRBD2 matches 8 bases. The germline gives CDR1 SNHLY, CDR2 FYNNEI. Trimming cost V 5 bases and J 4 bases; bases outside gene matches: 4. The CDR3 runs 13 residues. The CDR3 reads CASSNSGVYEQYF. The CDR3 region has the DNA TGTGCCAGCAGTAATAGCGGGGTGTACGAGCAGTACTTC.

The gene calls are TRBV12-5 and TRBJ2-1, with TRBD2 matching over 7 bases. Germline V lookup: CDR1 LGHNT, CDR2 FRNRAP. This CDR3 comprises 15 residues. V lost 4 bases, J lost 6 bases, and 9 bases stayed unmatched. The CDR3 loop reads CASGSPRREPNEQFF. The CDR3 coding sequence is TGTGCTAGTGGTTCTCCCCGGCGGGAGCCCAATGAGCAGTTCTTC.

This chain joins TRBV2 and TRBJ2-3; 15 bases map to TRBD2. The CDR3 runs to 17 residues. The germline V gene encodes CDR1 SNHLY and CDR2 FYNNEI. J gave up 6 bases and V 5 bases, and 9 bases lay outside the gene matches. This CDR3 reads CASSRGLAGGPGDTQYF. CDR3 DNA sequence: TGTGCCAGCAGTAGAGGACTAGCGGGAGGGCCCGGGGATACGCAGTATTTT.

CDR3 amino acids: CATEGGRGQPQHF. The CDR3 DNA follows: TGTGCCACCGAAGGGGGGAGGGGACAGCCCCAGCATTTT. V is TRBV24-1 and J is TRBJ1-5; D may be TRBD1 (6 bases). V gave up 9 bases and J gave up 7 bases, with 15 bases separating them. The CDR3 spans 13 residues. The germline gives CDR1 KGHDR, CDR2 SFDVKD.

CDR3 sequence reads: CSVKSGGPNYGYTF. The CDR3 DNA reads as TGCAGCGTAAAGTCAGGGGGCCCTAACTATGGCTACACCTTC. The chain combines TRBV29-1 with TRBJ1-2, with TRBD1 matching 8 bases. The CDR3 is 14 residues long. Germline CDR1 is SQVTM and CDR2 is ANQGSEA. The trim removed 6 bases at V and 0 bases at J, leaving 6 bases unmatched.

The chain recombines TRBV5-1 with TRBJ1-5, with 7 bases identical to TRBD1. J lost 5 bases, V lost 4 bases, and 3 bases had no gene match. CDR1 and CDR2 (germline): SGHRS, YFSETQ. The CDR3 extends over 13 amino acids. Written as DNA, the CDR3 is TGCGCCAGCAGCATCAGGGGGGATCAGCCCCAGCATTTT. This codes for CASSIRGDQPQHF.

In nucleotides, the CDR3 is TGTGCCAGCAGCCGGGGTACTAATGAAAAACTGTTTTTT. It codes for CASSRGTNEKLFF. The chain employs TRBV7-2 and TRBJ1-4, with D unclear. Germline V CDR1 and CDR2: SGHTA, FQGNSA. The CDR3 spans 13 residues. The ends were cut back, 5 bases at V and 2 bases at J, with 6 bases in the middle.

The genes are TRBV2 and TRBJ1-3; 7 bases align to TRBD1. The junction had 16 bases not matched to a gene; V was cut back by 8 bases and J by 0 bases. This CDR3 is 18 amino acids long. Germline CDR1 reads SNHLY; CDR2 reads FYNNEI. The CDR3 is CASRAFKGQVDSGNTIYF. The CDR3, as DNA: TGTGCCAGCCGTGCCTTTAAAGGACAGGTCGACTCTGGAAACACCATATATTTT.

The chain recombines TRBV5-4 with TRBJ2-3, with 8 bases lining up with TRBD2. The junction had 15 bases not matched to a gene; V was cut back by 0 bases and J by 0 bases. The CDR3 covers 20 residues. The germline V gene encodes CDR1 SGHNT and CDR2 YYREEE (reference sequence). The CDR3 protein is CASSLGAKREPGASTDTQYF. CDR3 in DNA: TGTGCCAGCAGCTTGGGGGCTAAGCGGGAGCCGGGTGCTAGCACAGATACGCAGTATTTT.

This clone occurred once. This chain's CDR3 is CASSPRDGQFTEAFF. CDR3 bases: TGCGCCAGCAGCCCAAGAGATGGACAGTTCACTGAAGCTTTCTTT. The chain recombines TRBV5-1 with TRBJ1-1; possibly TRBD1 for D (6 bases). V was shortened by 4 bases and J by 4 bases, with 17 bases between the two germline ends. Germline CDR1 SGHRS, CDR2 YFSETQ. This CDR3 is built from 15 residues.

The chain joins TRBV4-3 to TRBJ1-3; weak D call: TRBD1 (6 bases). The CDR3 has 15 amino acids. Germline CDR1 LGHNA, CDR2 YSLEER. Trimming removed 0 bases from V and 4 bases from J, with 10 bases in between. CDR3 loop: CASSQDYQGGNTIYF. In nucleotides, the CDR3 is TGCGCCAGCAGCCAAGATTACCAGGGGGGAAACACCATATATTTT.

The CDR3 DNA is TGTGCCAGCAGTTTCACAGGTGCTAATGAAAAACTGTTTTTT. Translating gives CASSFTGANEKLFF. The chain couples TRBV5-5 to TRBJ1-4, with D perhaps TRBD1 (5 bases). The germline CDR1 and CDR2 sequences are SGHKS and YYEKEE (reference sequence). The germline V and J ends were trimmed by 5 bases and 3 bases, with 11 bases remaining between them. The CDR3 covers 14 residues.

The chain is built from TRBV6-5 and TRBJ1-5; D possibly corresponds to TRBD1 (5 bases). The germline CDR1 and CDR2 sequences are MNHEY and SVGAGI. The CDR3 totals 14 residues. V shed 6 bases and J shed 2 bases, with 11 bases lying between them. The CDR3: CASSRPRGNQPQHF. For the CDR3, the DNA is TGTGCCAGCAGCCGACCCAGGGGCAATCAGCCCCAGCATTTT.

The rearrangement uses TRBV9 and TRBJ2-7, with TRBD2 matching 7 bases. The length of the CDR3 is 15 residues. The germline gives CDR1 SGDLS, CDR2 YYNGEE. V gave up 0 bases and J gave up 2 bases; unmatched junction bases: 5. The CDR3 loop is CASSVGGGSTYEQYF. The CDR3 DNA reads as TGTGCCAGCAGCGTAGGGGGAGGGTCTACCTACGAGCAGTACTTC.